The TCR beta chain described here comes from a study of Graves' ophthalmopathy and Graves' hyperthyroidism. In the study overall: Blood was drawn at initial diagnosis, before any treatment. Study observations and caveats: Ophthalmopathy versus stable hyperthyroidism: 13-signature model gave under 90% sensitivity, less than 83% specificity.

RNA transcripts provided the template for amplifying TCR beta CDR3 regions. First-round RT-PCR with HTBI primers preceded a second-round multiplex PCR. TCRdb called the multiplex PCR reads again in MiXCR, with one record for every CDR3 protein. This table has 360,000 or so distinct CDR3 sequences, about a sixth appearing once. Orbital computed tomography and thyroid ultrasound, along with TRAb, serum thyroxine and clinical symptoms, underpinned diagnosis. PBMCs came from more than 7.5 ml of fresh peripheral blood. This clonotype has ten or more counts. Its antigen remains unknown. V dropped 5 bases and J dropped 3 bases, with 11 bases sitting between them. CDR3 size: 14 residues. Germline V gives CDR1 SGHVS, CDR2 FQNEAQ.

Sequenced: peripheral blood. The chain couples TRBV7-8 to TRBJ1-5; D is unclear. This TCR was recovered from a young woman with Graves' ophthalmopathy. The CDR3 is CASSQRRVNQPQHF. As DNA, the CDR3 is TGTGCCAGCAGCCAGAGAAGGGTCAATCAGCCCCAGCATTTT.